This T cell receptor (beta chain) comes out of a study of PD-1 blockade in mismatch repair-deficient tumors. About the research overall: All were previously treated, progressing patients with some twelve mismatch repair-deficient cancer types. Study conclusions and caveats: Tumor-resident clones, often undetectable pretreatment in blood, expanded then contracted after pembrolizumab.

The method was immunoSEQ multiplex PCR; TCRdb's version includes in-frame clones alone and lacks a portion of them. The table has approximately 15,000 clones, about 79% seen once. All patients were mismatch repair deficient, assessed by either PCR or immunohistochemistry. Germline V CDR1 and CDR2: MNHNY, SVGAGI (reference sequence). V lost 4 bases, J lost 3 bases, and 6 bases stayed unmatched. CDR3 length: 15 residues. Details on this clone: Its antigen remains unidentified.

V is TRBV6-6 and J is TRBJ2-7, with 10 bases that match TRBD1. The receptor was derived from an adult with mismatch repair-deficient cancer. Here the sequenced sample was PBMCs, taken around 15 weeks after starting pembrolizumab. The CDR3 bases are TGTGCCAGCAGTTTTCGTAGGGACAGGGGCTACGAGCAGTACTTC. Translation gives CASSFRRDRGYEQYF.